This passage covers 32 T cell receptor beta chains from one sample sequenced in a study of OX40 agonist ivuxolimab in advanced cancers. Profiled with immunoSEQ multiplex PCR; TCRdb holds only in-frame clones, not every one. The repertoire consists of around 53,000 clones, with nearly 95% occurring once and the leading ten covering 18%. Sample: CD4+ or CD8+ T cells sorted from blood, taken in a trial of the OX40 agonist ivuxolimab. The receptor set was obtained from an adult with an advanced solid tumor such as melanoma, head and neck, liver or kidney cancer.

CDR3 sequence (DNA): TGTGCCAGCAGCTACTATGGACAGTCCTACGAGCAGTACTTC. Its translation: CASSYYGQSYEQYF. The chain employs TRBV13 and TRBJ2-7, with D maybe TRBD1 (6 bases). CDR1 and CDR2 (germline): PRHDT, FYEKMQ (reference sequence). The length of the CDR3 is 14 residues. V was pared by 4 bases and J by 1 base, with 11 bases between.

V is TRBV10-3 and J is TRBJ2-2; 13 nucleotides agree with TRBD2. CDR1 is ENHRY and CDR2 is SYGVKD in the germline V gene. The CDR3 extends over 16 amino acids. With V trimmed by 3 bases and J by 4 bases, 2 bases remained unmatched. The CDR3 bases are TGTGCCATCAGTGAACTAGCGGGAGGGGTCACCGGGGAGCTGTTTTTT. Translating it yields CAISELAGGVTGELFF.

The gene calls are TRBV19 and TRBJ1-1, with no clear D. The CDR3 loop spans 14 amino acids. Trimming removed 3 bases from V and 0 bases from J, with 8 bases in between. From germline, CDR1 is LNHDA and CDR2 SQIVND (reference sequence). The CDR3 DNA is TGTGCCAGTAGTATGAAGGGCATGAACACTGAAGCTTTCTTT. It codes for CASSMKGMNTEAFF.

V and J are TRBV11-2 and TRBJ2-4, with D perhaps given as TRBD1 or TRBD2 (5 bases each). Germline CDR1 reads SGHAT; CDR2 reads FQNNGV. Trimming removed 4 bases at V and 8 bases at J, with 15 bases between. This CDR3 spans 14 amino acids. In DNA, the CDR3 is TGTGCCAGCAGCTCTTGGGACGCCGTAGACATTCAGTACTTC. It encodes CASSSWDAVDIQYF.

CDR3 amino acids: CASLRSVSYNEQFF. For the CDR3, the DNA is TGTGCCAGCCTAAGGAGCGTTTCCTACAATGAGCAGTTCTTC. The gene calls are TRBV7-2 and TRBJ2-1; no clear D gene. V was clipped by 8 bases and J by 1 base, with 12 bases between them. The CDR3 contains 14 residues. Germline V CDR1 and CDR2: SGHTA, FQGNSA.

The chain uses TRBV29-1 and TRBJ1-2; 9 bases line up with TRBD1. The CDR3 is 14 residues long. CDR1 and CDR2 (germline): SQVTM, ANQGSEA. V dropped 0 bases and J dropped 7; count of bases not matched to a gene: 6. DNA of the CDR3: TGCAGCGTTGAAGACGGGACAGGGACGGTTGGCTACACCTTC. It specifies CSVEDGTGTVGYTF.

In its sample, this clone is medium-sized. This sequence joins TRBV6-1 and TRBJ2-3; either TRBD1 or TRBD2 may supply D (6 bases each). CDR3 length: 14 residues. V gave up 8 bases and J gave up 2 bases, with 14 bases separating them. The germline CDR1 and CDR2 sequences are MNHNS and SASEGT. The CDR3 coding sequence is TGTGCCAGCGGGGGGCAGGAGCCCACAGATACGCAGTATTTT. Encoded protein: CASGGQEPTDTQYF.

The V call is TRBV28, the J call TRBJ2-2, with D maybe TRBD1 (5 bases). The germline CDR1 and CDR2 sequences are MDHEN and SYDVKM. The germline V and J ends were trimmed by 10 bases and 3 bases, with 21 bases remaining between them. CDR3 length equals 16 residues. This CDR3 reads CANPIQVGRDTGELFF. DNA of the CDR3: TGTGCCAACCCTATACAGGTGGGTCGAGACACCGGGGAGCTGTTTTTT.

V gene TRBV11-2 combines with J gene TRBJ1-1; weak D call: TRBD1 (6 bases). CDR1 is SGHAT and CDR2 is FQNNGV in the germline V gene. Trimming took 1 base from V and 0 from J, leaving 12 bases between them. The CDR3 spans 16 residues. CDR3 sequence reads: CASSLGAGVLNTEAFF. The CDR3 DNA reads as TGTGCCAGCAGCTTAGGTGCAGGGGTGTTGAACACTGAAGCTTTCTTT.

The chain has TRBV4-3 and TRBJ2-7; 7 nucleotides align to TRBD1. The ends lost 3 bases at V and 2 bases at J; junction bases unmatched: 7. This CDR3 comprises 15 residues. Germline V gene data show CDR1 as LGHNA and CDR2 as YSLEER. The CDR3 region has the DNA TGCGCCAGCAGCCAGACCGGGACAGCCACCTACGAGCAGTACTTC. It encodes CASSQTGTATYEQYF.

The CDR3 bases are TGTGCCAGCAGCCGGGACGTAAACTACGAGCAGTACTTC. It specifies CASSRDVNYEQYF. V is TRBV7-6 and J is TRBJ2-7, with D perhaps being TRBD1 or TRBD2 (5 bases each). V was trimmed by 5 bases and J by 3 bases, leaving 11 bases between them. The V gene's germline CDR1 is SGHVS and CDR2 FNYEAQ. This CDR3 has 13 residues.

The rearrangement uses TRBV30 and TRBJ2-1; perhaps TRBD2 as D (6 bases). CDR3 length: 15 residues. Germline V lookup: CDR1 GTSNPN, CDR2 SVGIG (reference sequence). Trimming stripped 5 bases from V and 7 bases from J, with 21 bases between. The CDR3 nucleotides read TGTGCCTGGGGTTTGGAGGGAGTGAGGGTAAATGAGCAGTTCTTC. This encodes CAWGLEGVRVNEQFF.

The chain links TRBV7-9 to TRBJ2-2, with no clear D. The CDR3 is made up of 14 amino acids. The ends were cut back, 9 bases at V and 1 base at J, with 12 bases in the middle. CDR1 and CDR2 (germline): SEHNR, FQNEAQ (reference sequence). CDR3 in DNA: TGTGCCAGGAGTAAACCTAAGAACACCGGGGAGCTGTTTTTT. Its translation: CARSKPKNTGELFF.

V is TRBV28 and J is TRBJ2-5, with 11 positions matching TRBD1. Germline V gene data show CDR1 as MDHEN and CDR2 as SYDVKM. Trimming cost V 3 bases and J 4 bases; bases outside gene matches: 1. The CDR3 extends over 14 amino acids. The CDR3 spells CASSLGTGGETQYF. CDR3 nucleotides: TGTGCCAGCAGTTTGGGGACAGGGGGAGAGACCCAGTACTTC.

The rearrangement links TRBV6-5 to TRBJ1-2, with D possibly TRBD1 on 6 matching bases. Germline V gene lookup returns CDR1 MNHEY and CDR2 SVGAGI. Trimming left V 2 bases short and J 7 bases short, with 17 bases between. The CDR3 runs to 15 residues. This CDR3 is CASSYSPTGPLGYTF. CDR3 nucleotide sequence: TGTGCCAGCAGTTACAGTCCTACAGGGCCTCTTGGCTACACCTTC.

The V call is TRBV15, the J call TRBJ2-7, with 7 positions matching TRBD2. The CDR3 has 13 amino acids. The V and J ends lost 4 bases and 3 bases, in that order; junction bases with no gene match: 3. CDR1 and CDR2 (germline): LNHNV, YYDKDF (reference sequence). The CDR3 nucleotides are TGTGCCACCAGCACCTGGGGGGGCTACGAGCAGTACTTC. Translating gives CATSTWGGYEQYF.

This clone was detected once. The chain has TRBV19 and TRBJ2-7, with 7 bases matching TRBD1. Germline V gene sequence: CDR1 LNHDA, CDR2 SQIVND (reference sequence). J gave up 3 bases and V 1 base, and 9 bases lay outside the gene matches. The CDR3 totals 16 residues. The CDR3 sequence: CASSIVLGQPHYEQYF. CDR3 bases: TGTGCCAGTAGTATAGTGCTGGGACAGCCTCACTACGAGCAGTACTTC.

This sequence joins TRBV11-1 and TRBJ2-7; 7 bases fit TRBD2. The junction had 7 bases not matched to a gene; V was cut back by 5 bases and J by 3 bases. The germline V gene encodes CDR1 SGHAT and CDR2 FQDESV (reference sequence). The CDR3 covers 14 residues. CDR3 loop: CASSQSSGIYEQYF. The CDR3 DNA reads TGTGCCAGCAGCCAAAGCAGCGGGATCTACGAGCAGTACTTC.

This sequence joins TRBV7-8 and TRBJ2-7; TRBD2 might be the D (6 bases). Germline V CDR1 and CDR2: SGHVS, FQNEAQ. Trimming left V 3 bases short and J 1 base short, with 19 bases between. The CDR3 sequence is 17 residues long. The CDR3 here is CASSFPEEGLQSYEQYF. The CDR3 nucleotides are TGTGCCAGCAGCTTCCCCGAGGAGGGGCTACAATCCTACGAGCAGTACTTC.

The CDR3 is CASSNDEARAFF. CDR3 bases: TGTGCCAGCAGCAACGACGAGGCGCGAGCTTTCTTT. This chain uses TRBV13 with TRBJ1-1; the D is unclear. Germline CDR1 reads PRHDT; CDR2 reads FYEKMQ (reference sequence). Trimming removed 5 bases at V and 10 bases at J, with 14 bases between. This CDR3 region has 12 residues. Complete variable domain (other parts from reference TRBV13 and TRBJ1-1): AAGVIQSPRHLIKEKRETATLKCYPIPRHDTVYWYQQGPGQDPQFLISFYEKMQSDKGSIPDRFSAQQFSDYHSELNMSSLELGDSALYFCASSNDEARAFFGQGTRLTVV.

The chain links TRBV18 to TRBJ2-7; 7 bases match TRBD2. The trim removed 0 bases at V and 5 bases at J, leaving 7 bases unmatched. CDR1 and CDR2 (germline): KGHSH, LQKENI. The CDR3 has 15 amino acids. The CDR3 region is CASSPPGGQPDEQYF. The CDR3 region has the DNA TGTGCCAGCTCACCACCGGGAGGGCAGCCCGACGAGCAGTACTTC.

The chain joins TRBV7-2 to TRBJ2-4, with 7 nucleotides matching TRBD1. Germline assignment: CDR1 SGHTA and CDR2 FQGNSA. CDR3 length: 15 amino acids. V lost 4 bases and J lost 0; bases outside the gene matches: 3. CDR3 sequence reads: CASSSPGGAKNIQYF. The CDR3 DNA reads TGTGCCAGCAGCTCCCCAGGGGGAGCCAAAAACATTCAGTACTTC.

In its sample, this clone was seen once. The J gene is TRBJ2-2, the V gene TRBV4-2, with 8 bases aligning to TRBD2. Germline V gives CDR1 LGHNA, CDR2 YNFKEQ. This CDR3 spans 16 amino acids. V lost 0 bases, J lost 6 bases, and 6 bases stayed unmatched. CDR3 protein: CASSQEIGLAPGELFF. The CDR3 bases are TGTGCCAGCAGCCAAGAAATTGGACTAGCCCCCGGGGAGCTGTTTTTT.

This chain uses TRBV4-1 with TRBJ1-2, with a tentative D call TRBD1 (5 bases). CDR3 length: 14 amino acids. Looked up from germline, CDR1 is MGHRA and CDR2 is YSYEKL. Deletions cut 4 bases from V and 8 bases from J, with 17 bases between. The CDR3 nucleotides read TGCGCCAGCAGCCCTTCGGGAGGGGTGGAAGGCTACACCTTC. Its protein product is CASSPSGGVEGYTF.

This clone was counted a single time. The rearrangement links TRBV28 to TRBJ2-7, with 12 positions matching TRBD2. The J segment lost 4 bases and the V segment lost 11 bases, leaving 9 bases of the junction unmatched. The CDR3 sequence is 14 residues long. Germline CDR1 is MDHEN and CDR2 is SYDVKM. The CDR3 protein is CAGTLAGGWYEQYF. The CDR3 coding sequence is TGTGCCGGCACACTAGCGGGAGGCTGGTACGAGCAGTACTTC.

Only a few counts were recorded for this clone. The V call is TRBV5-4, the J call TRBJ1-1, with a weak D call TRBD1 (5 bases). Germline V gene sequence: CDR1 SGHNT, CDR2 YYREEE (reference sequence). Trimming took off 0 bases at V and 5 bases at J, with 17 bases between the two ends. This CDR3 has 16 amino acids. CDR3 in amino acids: CASSLGRSIGGTEAFF. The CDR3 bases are TGTGCCAGCAGCTTGGGCCGCTCGATTGGGGGTACTGAAGCTTTCTTT.

The CDR3 nucleotides are TGTGCCAGCAGAGAACCGGGACAGGGTCTCCACGAGCAGTACTTC. It is translated as CASREPGQGLHEQYF. The rearrangement links TRBV7-9 to TRBJ2-7, with 9 nucleotides matching TRBD1. The CDR3 loop spans 15 amino acids. Trimming at V came to 6 bases and at J to 5 bases, leaving 11 bases not matched to a gene. Germline-derived CDR1 and CDR2 are SEHNR and FQNEAQ (reference sequence).

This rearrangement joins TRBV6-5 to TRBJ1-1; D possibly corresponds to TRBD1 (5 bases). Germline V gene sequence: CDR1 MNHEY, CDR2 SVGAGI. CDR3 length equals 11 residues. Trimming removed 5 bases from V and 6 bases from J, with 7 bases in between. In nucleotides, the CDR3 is TGTGCCAGCAGTACAGGACCTGAAGCTTTCTTT. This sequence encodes CASSTGPEAFF.

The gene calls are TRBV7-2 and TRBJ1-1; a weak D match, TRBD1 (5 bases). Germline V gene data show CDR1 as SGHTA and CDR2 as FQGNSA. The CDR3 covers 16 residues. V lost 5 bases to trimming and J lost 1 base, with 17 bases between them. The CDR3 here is CASSLIGGFQNTEAFF. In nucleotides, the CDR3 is TGTGCCAGCAGCCTGATTGGGGGTTTTCAGAACACTGAAGCTTTCTTT.

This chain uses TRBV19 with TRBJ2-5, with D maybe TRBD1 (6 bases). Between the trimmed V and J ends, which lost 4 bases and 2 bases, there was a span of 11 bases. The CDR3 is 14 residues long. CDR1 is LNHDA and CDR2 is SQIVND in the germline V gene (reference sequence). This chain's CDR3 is CASSTWDTQETQYF. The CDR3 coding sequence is TGTGCCAGTAGTACCTGGGACACGCAAGAGACCCAGTACTTC. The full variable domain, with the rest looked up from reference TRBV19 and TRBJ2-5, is DGGITQSPKYLFRKEGQNVTLSCEQNLNHDAMYWYRQDPGQGLRLIYYSQIVNDFQKGDIAEGYSVSREKKESFPLTVTSAQKNPTAFYLCASSTWDTQETQYFGPGTRLLVL.

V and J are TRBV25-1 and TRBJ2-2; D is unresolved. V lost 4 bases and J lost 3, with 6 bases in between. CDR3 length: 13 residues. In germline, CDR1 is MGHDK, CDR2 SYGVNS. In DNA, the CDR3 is TGTGCCAGCAGTGTACCCTACACCGGGGAGCTGTTTTTT. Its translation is CASSVPYTGELFF.

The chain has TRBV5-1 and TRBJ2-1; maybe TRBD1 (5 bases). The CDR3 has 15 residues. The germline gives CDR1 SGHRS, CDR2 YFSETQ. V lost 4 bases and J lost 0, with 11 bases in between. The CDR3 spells CASSGDSDSYNEQFF. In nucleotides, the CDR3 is TGCGCCAGCAGCGGAGACAGTGACTCCTACAATGAGCAGTTCTTC.